These 3 T cell receptor beta chains originate from one sample sequenced in a study of T cells after yellow fever vaccination. TCRdb used MiXCR to reprocess the 5' RACE reads, holding one entry per CDR3 protein. The sample yields roughly 150,000 distinct CDR3 sequences, 6.6% seen once. This specimen was CD4+ T cells sorted from PBMCs, taken 10 days after the yellow fever booster vaccination. The origin of the receptors is a man aged 30-40 years who received the YFV17D yellow fever vaccine.

This clonotype was observed many times. The chain combines TRBV20-1 with TRBJ2-5, with D possibly being TRBD1 or TRBD2 (5 bases each). With 0 bases removed from V and 5 bases from J, the gap between germline ends came to 19 bases. The length of the CDR3 is 16 residues. CDR1 DFQATT and CDR2 SNEGSKA come from the germline V gene (reference sequence). CDR3 nucleotides: TGCAGTGCTAGAGAAAAGCCGGGACCCCGAATCGAGACCCAGTACTTC. Protein product: CSAREKPGPRIETQYF.

The table lists this clonotype with many counts. The chain combines TRBV14 with TRBJ2-7; maybe TRBD2 (6 bases). Per the germline V gene, CDR1 is SGHDN and CDR2 is FVKESK. The CDR3 loop spans 14 amino acids. V shed 6 bases and J shed 2 bases, with 14 bases lying between them. This CDR3 reads CASRETGTAYEQYF. CDR3 nucleotide sequence: TGTGCCAGCAGAGAGACCGGGACTGCCTACGAGCAGTACTTC.

Many counts were recorded for this clonotype. The chain couples TRBV27 to TRBJ2-3; D unresolved. V was trimmed by 7 bases and J by 4 bases, leaving 12 bases between them. Germline V CDR1 and CDR2: MNHEY, SMNVEV (reference sequence). CDR3 length equals 13 residues. The chain's CDR3 is CASTYHGADTQYF. The CDR3 region has the DNA TGTGCCAGCACTTACCATGGGGCAGATACGCAGTATTTT.